Presented here are 21 T cell receptor beta chains from one specimen sequenced in a study of cytotoxic CD8 clonotypes in ibrutinib-treated CLL. Using immunoSEQ multiplex PCR, the repertoire was profiled, and TCRdb retains in-frame clones only, with some absent. Among 65,000 to 95,000 clones listed, 86% were seen once. The source was PBMCs, collected before ibrutinib treatment. Every receptor here comes from a human donor with chronic lymphocytic leukemia.

V and J are TRBV10-2 and TRBJ2-7; 9 nucleotides agree with TRBD2. This CDR3 spans 17 amino acids. Germline loops: CDR1 WSHSY, CDR2 SAAADI. V shed 2 bases, J shed 5 bases, and the junction held 13 bases outside the gene matches. Written as DNA, the CDR3 is TGCGCCAGCAGTGAGCAGAGGCTCGGACTAGCGCGTCACGAGCAGTACTTC. As protein: CASSEQRLGLARHEQYF.

This rearrangement joins TRBV19 to TRBJ2-3; 12 nucleotides agree with TRBD2. Germline V CDR1 and CDR2: LNHDA, SQIVND (reference sequence). With 5 bases clipped from V and 5 bases from J, the junction kept 14 bases outside the gene matches. The CDR3 sequence is 18 residues long. CDR3 nucleotide sequence: TGTGCCAGTAGTCCGCGGACTAGCGGGAACAGCGGGGGAGATACGCAGTATTTT. It is translated as CASSPRTSGNSGGDTQYF.

The J gene is TRBJ1-1, the V gene TRBV6-5; D is uncertain. Deletions cut 0 bases from V and 1 base from J, with 9 bases between. This CDR3 is built from 15 residues. Germline-derived CDR1 and CDR2 are MNHEY and SVGAGI. The CDR3 DNA is TGTGCCAGCAGTTACTCGAGGTACGGGAACACTGAAGCTTTCTTT. Translated: CASSYSRYGNTEAFF.

This chain connects TRBV5-4 to TRBJ1-4; no definite D call. There are 12 residues in the CDR3. Germline V CDR1 and CDR2: SGHNT, YYREEE (reference sequence). The V end was cut by 2 bases, the J end by 8 bases, with 7 bases between. In DNA, the CDR3 is TGTGCCAGCAGCTTAGACCGGGAAAAACTGTTTTTT. It encodes CASSLDREKLFF.

The sample holds a few counts of this clone. In nucleotides, the CDR3 is TGTGCCAGCAGCTCGGGTTTTTCAGATACGCAGTATTTT. The encoded protein is CASSSGFSDTQYF. This sequence joins TRBV2 and TRBJ2-3; D unresolved. Germline V gene data show CDR1 as SNHLY and CDR2 as FYNNEI. The CDR3 is 13 residues long. V shed 6 bases and J shed 4 bases, with 11 bases lying between them.

The chain recombines TRBV19 with TRBJ2-3; either TRBD1 or TRBD2 may fit D (7 bases each). V was trimmed by 5 bases and J by 5 bases, leaving 17 bases between them. This CDR3 is 15 amino acids long. The V gene's germline CDR1 is LNHDA and CDR2 SQIVND (reference sequence). The chain's CDR3 is CASSWGGQSEDTQYF. Written as DNA, the CDR3 is TGTGCCAGTAGTTGGGGGGGACAGAGTGAAGATACGCAGTATTTT.

V gene TRBV7-6 combines with J gene TRBJ1-5; TRBD1 matches 7 bases. The CDR3 length is 13 residues. Losses at the gene ends were 6 bases for V and 4 bases for J; bases not matched to a gene: 3. Germline V gene lookup returns CDR1 SGHVS and CDR2 FNYEAQ. The CDR3, as DNA: TGTGCCAGCAGTGGACAGGAGAATCAGCCCCAGCATTTT. Amino acids: CASSGQENQPQHF.

The chain has TRBV6-5 and TRBJ1-3, with D unclear. Looked up from germline, CDR1 is MNHEY and CDR2 is SVGAGI. The CDR3 sequence is 15 residues long. V gave up 5 bases and J gave up 0 bases, with 11 bases separating them. The CDR3, as DNA: TGTGCCAGCAGTGCCTCGGTGATCTCTGGAAACACCATATATTTT. It codes for CASSASVISGNTIYF.

The chain has TRBV29-1 and TRBJ1-2; no clear D gene. Germline V gives CDR1 SQVTM, CDR2 ANQGSEA. Trimming took 2 bases from V and 0 from J, leaving 7 bases between them. This CDR3 region has 13 residues. The CDR3 protein is CSVETPSNYGYTF. DNA for the CDR3: TGCAGCGTTGAAACACCTTCTAACTATGGCTACACCTTC.

This chain uses TRBV7-2 with TRBJ2-7; D possibly corresponds to TRBD1 (6 bases). CDR1 and CDR2 (germline): SGHTA, FQGNSA. The V and J ends lost 6 bases and 0 bases respectively, with 9 bases between them. This CDR3 has 13 residues. The CDR3 DNA reads TGTGCCAGCAGTAGGGGGAGCTCCTACGAGCAGTACTTC. Protein: CASSRGSSYEQYF.

CDR3 amino acids: CASSLVRETQYF. CDR3 nucleotide sequence: TGTGCCAGCAGCTTAGTCAGGGAGACCCAGTACTTC. The gene calls are TRBV7-2 and TRBJ2-5; D is unclear. The CDR3 is 12 amino acids. Deletions cut 1 base from V and 5 bases from J, with 5 bases between. The germline V gene has CDR1 SGHTA and CDR2 FQGNSA.

The V call is TRBV7-2, the J call TRBJ2-1; the D gene is possibly TRBD2 (5 bases). Germline CDR1 reads SGHTA; CDR2 reads FQGNSA. The CDR3 sequence is 15 residues long. Trimming took 2 bases from V and 9 from J, leaving 17 bases between them. DNA of the CDR3: TGTGCCAGCAGCTTATTGATAGGGCTAGCAAGTGAGCAGTTCTTC. Translated, it gives CASSLLIGLASEQFF. The full variable domain, with the rest looked up from reference TRBV7-2 and TRBJ2-1, is GAGVSQSPSNKVTEKGKDVELRCDPISGHTALYWYRQSLGQGLEFLIYFQGNSAPDKSGLPSDRFSAERTGGSVSTLTIQRTQQEDSAVYLCASSLLIGLASEQFFGPGTRLTVL.

Points on this clone: The junction differs from germline at one of its ends, possibly a read error. The gene calls are TRBV7-7 and TRBJ2-7, with a weak D call TRBD2 (5 bases). CDR3 length: 13 amino acids. The germline CDR1 and CDR2 sequences are SSHAT and FNYEAQ (reference sequence). The CDR3 loop is CASSFRGTSEQYF. CDR3 DNA: TGTGCTAGCAGCTTTCGCGGCACTAGCGAGCAGTACTTC.

This chain joins TRBV5-4 and TRBJ2-2; D gene uncertain. Between the trimmed V and J ends, which lost 1 base and 7 bases, there was a span of 5 bases. Germline CDR1 SGHNT, CDR2 YYREEE (reference sequence). The CDR3 is 12 residues long. CDR3 DNA sequence: TGTGCCAGCAGCTTGACGGGCGGGGAGCTGTTTTTT. This gives the protein CASSLTGGELFF.

This clone was recorded a few times. The chain uses TRBV29-1 and TRBJ1-3; 8 nucleotides match TRBD1. Germline lookup yields CDR1 SQVTM and CDR2 ANQGSEA. After removal of 4 bases from V and 2 bases from J, the junction contained 4 bases not matched to a gene. This CDR3 is 14 amino acids long. The CDR3 sequence: CSVADRAAGNTIYF. The CDR3 DNA reads TGCAGCGTTGCGGACAGGGCCGCTGGAAACACCATATATTTT.

The rearrangement joins TRBV28 to TRBJ1-5; 7 positions agree with TRBD1. The CDR3 loop spans 12 amino acids. Per the germline V gene, CDR1 is MDHEN and CDR2 is SYDVKM. V trimming: 5 bases; J trimming: 6 bases; junction bases outside the gene matches: 1. CDR3 coding DNA: TGTGCCAGCAGTGACAGGGCTCAGCCCCAGCATTTT. Protein product: CASSDRAQPQHF.

CDR3 sequence: CASKTGGQPQHF. The CDR3 DNA reads TGTGCCAGCAAGACAGGGGGTCAGCCCCAGCATTTT. The chain combines TRBV28 with TRBJ1-5; 9 positions match TRBD1. Germline V gives CDR1 MDHEN, CDR2 SYDVKM. The CDR3 totals 12 residues. V was clipped by 7 bases and J by 6 bases; unmatched bases: 1.

DNA for the CDR3: TGTGCCAGCAGCCAAGTGGGTGTCTATGGCTACACCTTC. This sequence encodes CASSQVGVYGYTF. The chain combines TRBV14 with TRBJ1-2; D is undetermined. Looked up from germline, CDR1 is SGHDN and CDR2 is FVKESK. The CDR3 loop spans 13 amino acids. V was pared by 1 base and J by 4 bases, with 7 bases between.

V gene TRBV25-1 combines with J gene TRBJ1-1; TRBD1 matches at 12 bases. The germline CDR1 and CDR2 sequences are MGHDK and SYGVNS. The CDR3 runs 15 residues. The V gene end was trimmed by 10 bases and the J gene end by 7 bases; junction bases not matched to a gene: 13. The CDR3 coding sequence is TGTGCCACCCGGGACAGGGGGCCGTGGAGTGTTGAAGCTTTCTTT. This encodes CATRDRGPWSVEAFF.

The chain employs TRBV5-5 and TRBJ1-1, with a weak D call TRBD1 (6 bases). CDR3 length equals 13 residues. Germline values: CDR1 SGHKS, CDR2 YYEKEE (reference sequence). V was clipped by 9 bases and J by 1 base, with 13 bases between them. The CDR3 loop is CATAKQGNTEAFF. In nucleotides, the CDR3 is TGTGCCACGGCCAAACAGGGGAACACTGAAGCTTTCTTT. Using reference TRBV5-5 and TRBJ1-1 for the parts outside the CDR3, the full variable domain is DAGVTQSPTHLIKTRGQQVTLRCSPISGHKSVSWYQQVLGQGPQFIFQYYEKEERGRGNFPDRFSARQFPNYSSELNVNALLLGDSALYLCATAKQGNTEAFFGQGTRLTVV.

About this clone: Other DNA sequences in this sample translate to the same CDR3. The rearrangement joins TRBV6-5 to TRBJ2-1, with D maybe TRBD2 (6 bases). V was shortened by 2 bases and J by 4 bases, with 9 bases between the two germline ends. This CDR3 contains 14 residues. Germline V gives CDR1 MNHEY, CDR2 SVGAGI. CDR3 sequence: CASSYGGSYNEQFF. Here the CDR3 DNA reads TGTGCCAGCAGTTACGGGGGGAGTTACAATGAGCAGTTCTTC.